The rows below give T cell receptor beta chains drawn from one sample of a study of blood T cell repertoires in COVID-19. TCRdb's table, derived via immunoSEQ multiplex PCR, lists solely in-frame clones and lacks some. The sample yields 35,000 to 50,000 clones, 69% seen once. The sample consisted of peripheral blood. The origin of the receptors is a man older than 75 with acute or convalescent COVID-19. CDR3s include the opening cysteine and the closing phenylalanine or tryptophan. A D gene is named only where the DNA matches it firmly. Part of the rows lack a size; the others show once, few, many or a class for expanded clones.

size | J | V | D | DNA | CDR3
. | TRBJ2-1 | TRBV29-1 | . | TGCAGCGTTGAAGATCTTACGGGAGTCCACAATGAGCAGTTCTTC | CSVEDLTGVHNEQFF
. | TRBJ1-6 | TRBV6-5 | . | TGTGCCAGCAGTAGGGGACTAAATAATTCACCCCTCCACTTT | CASSRGLNNSPLHF
. | TRBJ2-7 | TRBV19 | TRBD1 | TGTGCCAGTATGGGGACAGGGGGCTACGAGCAGTACTTC | CASMGTGGYEQYF
medium-sized | TRBJ2-3 | TRBV5-4 | TRBD2 | TGTGCCAGCAGCTTGCCCGGACTAGCGGGAGGTGGGGATACGCAGTATTTT | CASSLPGLAGGGDTQYF
medium-sized | TRBJ2-7 | TRBV2 | TRBD1 | TGTGCCAGCAGATTGGACAGGAGCTCCTACGAGCAGTACTTC | CASRLDRSSYEQYF
few | TRBJ2-7 | TRBV20-1 | . | TGCAGTGCTCGAACCGGCTACGAGCAGTACTTC | CSARTGYEQYF
. | TRBJ2-3 | TRBV28 | TRBD2 | TGTGCCAGCAGTTCCCCGGGGGGGGGCACAGATACGCAGTATTTT | CASSSPGGGTDTQYF
. | TRBJ2-7 | TRBV3-1/TRBV3-2 | TRBD2 | TGTGCCAGCAGCCCGAGCGGGGGACTCTCCTACGAGCAGTACTTC | CASSPSGGLSYEQYF
once | TRBJ1-5 | TRBV29-1 | . | TGCAGCGTTGTGGGGACACAAAATCAGCCCCAGCATTTT | CSVVGTQNQPQHF
. | TRBJ1-6 | TRBV28 | . | TGTGCCAGCAGCCCCGCCTCAGATTCACCCCTCCACTTT | CASSPASDSPLHF
. | TRBJ2-2 | TRBV6-4 | TRBD1 | TGTGCCAGCAGGCCGGGACAGGGTTACACCGGGGAGCTGTTTTTT | CASRPGQGYTGELFF
. | TRBJ2-1 | TRBV6-1 | . | TGTGCCAGCAGTGGGATTAAGGAGATAGTCCGACCGGATGAGCAGTTCTTC | CASSGIKEIVRPDEQFF
. | TRBJ2-1 | TRBV7-6 | . | TGTGCCAGCAGCTTAGTAGGAGGGGCCCAGACTAACAATGAGCAGTTCTTC | CASSLVGGAQTNNEQFF
few | TRBJ1-2 | TRBV2 | TRBD1 | TGTGCCAGCAGGCAGGGGGCTGGTTCGGGCTACACCTTC | CASRQGAGSGYTF
. | TRBJ1-2 | TRBV18 | TRBD1 | TGTGCCAGCTCTCCACAGGGGGCAGACTATGGCTACACCTTC | CASSPQGADYGYTF
. | TRBJ2-1 | TRBV6-2/TRBV6-3 | TRBD2 | TGTGCCAGCAGCCCCTCCGGAGCGGGGGAGCAGTTCTTC | CASSPSGAGEQFF
. | TRBJ1-2 | TRBV19 | . | TGTGCCAGTAGTAGAAGTGAGGGGAGGAAGTTTTTCTATGGCTACACCTTC | CASSRSEGRKFFYGYTF
. | TRBJ1-1 | TRBV5-1 | . | TGCGCCAGCAGCTCGACCCCAGGGATCATGAACACTGAAGCTTTCTTT | CASSSTPGIMNTEAFF
. | TRBJ1-2 | TRBV19 | TRBD1 | TGTGCCAGTAGTTCGACGGTTCGGACAGGGGGATCTTTTAACTATGGCTACACCTTC | CASSSTVRTGGSFNYGYTF
. | TRBJ1-1 | TRBV19 | . | TGTGCCAGTAGTATCAGGACGGGAGTCGGCGGCACTGAAGCTTTCTTT | CASSIRTGVGGTEAFF
few | TRBJ1-2 | TRBV6-5 | TRBD1 | TGTGCCAGCAGTTACCAGGGACAGGGCTATGGCTACACCTTC | CASSYQGQGYGYTF
. | TRBJ2-7 | TRBV11-2 | . | TGTGCCAGCAGCTTAGGCCGGGGGAGGGGGACCTACGAGCAGTACTTC | CASSLGRGRGTYEQYF
few | TRBJ2-1 | TRBV18 | . | TGTGCCAGCTCACTCCACGCGTACAATGAGCAGTTCTTC | CASSLHAYNEQFF
. | TRBJ1-1 | TRBV7-9 | . | TGTGCCAGCAGCCCCCAGGATGAGAACACTGAAGCTTTCTTT | CASSPQDENTEAFF
. | TRBJ1-2 | TRBV9 | . | TGTGCCAGCAGCGTAAGTGGGGAGTCCTATGGCTACACCTTC | CASSVSGESYGYTF
. | TRBJ2-1 | TRBV19 | TRBD2 | TGTGCCAGTAGTAACTCGCGGGAGGCAACCTACAATGAGCAGTTCTTC | CASSNSREATYNEQFF
. | TRBJ2-5 | TRBV3-1/TRBV3-2 | TRBD2 | TGTGCCAGCAGCACCCTTCGGACTAGCGGGGGGGAGACCCAGTACTTC | CASSTLRTSGGETQYF
. | TRBJ2-3 | TRBV6-4 | . | TGTGCCAGCAGCTTGGGCGGGGGCACAGATACGCAGTATTTT | CASSLGGGTDTQYF
. | TRBJ2-7 | TRBV6-5 | TRBD1 | TGTGCCAGCAGTTACGGGACAGGGGGGACCTCCTACGAGCAGTACTTC | CASSYGTGGTSYEQYF
once | TRBJ2-1 | TRBV5-6 | . | TGTGCCAGCAGGGATAGCCTCAGTGAGCAGTTCTTC | CASRDSLSEQFF
. | TRBJ1-1 | TRBV14 | . | TGTGCCAGCAGCCAAGATCGGGGGTGGGCTGAAGCTTTCTTT | CASSQDRGWAEAFF
. | TRBJ1-1 | TRBV7-2 | TRBD1 | TGTGCCAGCAGCTTCCGCGGGCGACGGACAGGGATCACTGAAGCTTTCTTT | CASSFRGRRTGITEAFF
. | TRBJ1-1 | TRBV27 | TRBD1 | TGTGCCAGCATTCTAACTAGGACAGGGGTGAACACTGAAGCTTTCTTT | CASILTRTGVNTEAFF
. | TRBJ2-1 | TRBV11-3 | TRBD2 | TGTGCCAGCAGCTCCACGGGACTAGCGGGATCTAGGGGTGAGCAGTTCTTC | CASSSTGLAGSRGEQFF
. | TRBJ1-1 | TRBV7-9 | . | TGTGCCAGCAGCCTACGGACAGTGAACACTGAAGCTTTCTTT | CASSLRTVNTEAFF
. | TRBJ1-2 | TRBV3-1/TRBV3-2 | TRBD1 | TGTGCCAGCAGCCGGGGACAGGGGAGGGATGGCTACACCTTC | CASSRGQGRDGYTF
. | TRBJ2-5 | TRBV20-1 | . | TGCAGTGCTAGTTGGCAGGGGTTAAAGACCCAGTACTTC | CSASWQGLKTQYF
few | TRBJ2-1 | TRBV6-4 | TRBD2 | TGTGCCAGCAGTGTCGAAGCGGGAGATAACAATGAGCAGTTCTTC | CASSVEAGDNNEQFF
. | TRBJ1-2 | TRBV28 | TRBD1 | TGTGCCAGCAGTCCGGGACAGGGGGCCCTTGGCTACACCTTC | CASSPGQGALGYTF
few | TRBJ1-5 | TRBV2 | . | TGTGCCAGCAGTGGGGGGGTCTTTGGCAATCAGCCCCAGCATTTT | CASSGGVFGNQPQHF
. | TRBJ2-2 | TRBV9 | . | TGTGCCAGCAGCGTAGGGTCGAGCAGCGGCGGGGAGCTGTTTTTT | CASSVGSSSGGELFF
few | TRBJ2-2 | TRBV28 | TRBD2 | TGTGCCAGCAGTTCCCTCGGGAGCGGGATCCCCGGGGAGCTGTTTTTT | CASSSLGSGIPGELFF
. | TRBJ1-4 | TRBV18 | . | TGTGCCAGCTCACCAGTCGACGCAAGGGGACTGTTTTTT | CASSPVDARGLFF
. | TRBJ2-2 | TRBV14 | . | TGTGCCAGCAGCCAAGTCCTGGTAGTTAATACCGGGGAGCTGTTTTTT | CASSQVLVVNTGELFF
. | TRBJ2-5 | TRBV3-1/TRBV3-2 | TRBD1 | TGTGCCAGCAGCTCACAGGGGCAAGAGACCCAGTACTTC | CASSSQGQETQYF
. | TRBJ2-1 | TRBV12-3/TRBV12-4 | . | TGTGCCAGCAGTTACAACAATGAGCAGTTCTTC | CASSYNNEQFF
few | TRBJ1-2 | TRBV19 | TRBD1 | TGTGCCAGTACTCCGGACAGGGAGATGGGCGGCTACACCTTC | CASTPDREMGGYTF
. | TRBJ2-5 | TRBV7-9 | . | TGTGCCAGCAGTAAAAGCGGAAGCCAAGAGACCCAGTACTTC | CASSKSGSQETQYF
few | TRBJ1-4 | TRBV7-9 | . | TGTGCCAGCAGCTTCCAGGGGTCTAATGAAAAACTGTTTTTT | CASSFQGSNEKLFF
. | TRBJ2-3 | TRBV6-1 | TRBD1 | TGTGCCAGCAGTGAAAGAGGACAGGGTTACACAGATACGCAGTATTTT | CASSERGQGYTDTQYF
. | TRBJ1-2 | TRBV27 | TRBD1 | TGTGCCAGCAGCGACCTGGGACAGAGAAACTATGGCTACACCTTC | CASSDLGQRNYGYTF
once | TRBJ1-4 | TRBV19 | TRBD1 | TGTGCCAGTAGTAACCTACAGGGGGCCGGCGAAAAACTGTTTTTT | CASSNLQGAGEKLFF
. | TRBJ1-4 | TRBV19 | . | TGTGCCAGTAGTATAAGGACAAATGGTGAAAAACTGTTTTTT | CASSIRTNGEKLFF